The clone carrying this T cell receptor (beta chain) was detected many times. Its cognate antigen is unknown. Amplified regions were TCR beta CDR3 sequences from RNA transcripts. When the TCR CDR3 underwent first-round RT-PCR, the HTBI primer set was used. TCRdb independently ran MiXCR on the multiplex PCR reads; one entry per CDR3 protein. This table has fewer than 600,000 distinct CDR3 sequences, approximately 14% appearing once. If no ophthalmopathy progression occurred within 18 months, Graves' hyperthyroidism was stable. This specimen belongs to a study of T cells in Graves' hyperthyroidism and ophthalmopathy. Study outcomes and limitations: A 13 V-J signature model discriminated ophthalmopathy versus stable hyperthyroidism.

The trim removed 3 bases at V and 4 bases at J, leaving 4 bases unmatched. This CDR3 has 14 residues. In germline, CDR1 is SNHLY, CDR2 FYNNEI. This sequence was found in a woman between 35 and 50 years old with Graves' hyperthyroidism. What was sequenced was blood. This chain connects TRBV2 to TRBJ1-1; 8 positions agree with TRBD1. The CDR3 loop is CASSDPGGATEAFF. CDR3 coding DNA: TGTGCCAGCAGTGACCCAGGGGGCGCCACTGAAGCTTTCTTT.